The present TCR beta chain was sequenced within a study of identical twins. General study results and limits: High-abundance cord blood beta clonotypes had fewer insertions; memory repertoires showed none.

This clonotype came up many times. Its antigen is not known. V lost 8 bases, J lost 0 bases, and 5 bases lay in between. The germline V gene has CDR1 SNHLY and CDR2 FYNNEI. This CDR3 contains 12 residues. From the 5' RACE reads, TCRdb called clonotypes with MiXCR, one entry per CDR3 protein. The sample yields fewer than 250,000 distinct CDR3 sequences, approximately 8% seen once. In addition, the sample was reused for a study of yellow fever vaccine responses in identical twins.

The chain recombines TRBV2 with TRBJ2-1; no clear D. This TCR was sampled from a woman between 18 and 29 years old in good health. Sequencing input: CD8+ T cells sorted from blood. CDR3 loop: CASPNSYNEQFF. CDR3 in DNA: TGTGCCAGCCCTAACTCCTACAATGAGCAGTTCTTC.